This is a list of T cell receptor beta chains from one sample in a study of T cell responses to AZD1222 COVID-19 vaccine. TCRdb's copy holds only in-frame clones and misses some; the assay was immunoSEQ multiplex PCR. The data hold 170,000 or so clones, with roughly nine tenths observed a single time. The sequenced sample was peripheral blood, obtained on day 0 of AZD1222 vaccination. Receptor source: an adult in good health. The CDR3 runs from the conserved cysteine through the conserved F or W. Clone size is shown for a subset of rows, as once, few, many or a class of expanded clone.

cdr3_aa: CASSSGQPGTGNTIYF
j_call: TRBJ1-3
v_call: TRBV7-3
clone_size: NA

cdr3_aa: CASSQDNPATNEKLFF
j_call: TRBJ1-4
v_call: TRBV3-1/TRBV3-2
clone_size: NA

cdr3_aa: CASIAETDTQYF
j_call: TRBJ2-3
v_call: TRBV25-1
clone_size: NA

cdr3_aa: CASSPPQEAPYGYTF
j_call: TRBJ1-2
v_call: TRBV28
clone_size: NA

cdr3_aa: CASRPTSGGTYEQYF
j_call: TRBJ2-7
v_call: TRBV7-2
clone_size: NA

cdr3_aa: CASSLGQGSTEAFF
j_call: TRBJ1-1
v_call: TRBV7-2
clone_size: once

cdr3_aa: CASSILAGSYGYTF
j_call: TRBJ1-2
v_call: TRBV19
clone_size: NA

cdr3_aa: CASSRRTVSYNEQFF
j_call: TRBJ2-1
v_call: TRBV6-5
clone_size: NA

cdr3_aa: CASSQDPLRAGQGRRGEAFF
j_call: TRBJ1-1
v_call: TRBV4-1
clone_size: NA

cdr3_aa: CASSGEDRTHKTYEQYF
j_call: TRBJ2-7
v_call: TRBV5-6
clone_size: NA

cdr3_aa: CASSSGQNSDTQYF
j_call: TRBJ2-3
v_call: TRBV19
clone_size: NA

cdr3_aa: CASSWDRGMQGYTF
j_call: TRBJ1-2
v_call: TRBV5-1
clone_size: NA

cdr3_aa: CASSPGPNYGYTF
j_call: TRBJ1-2
v_call: TRBV27
clone_size: once

cdr3_aa: CASSLGARELGGYTF
j_call: TRBJ1-2
v_call: TRBV7-9
clone_size: NA

cdr3_aa: CASSWGGGQPQHF
j_call: TRBJ1-5
v_call: TRBV28
clone_size: NA

cdr3_aa: CASSSYRGPLDGYTF
j_call: TRBJ1-2
v_call: TRBV16
clone_size: NA

cdr3_aa: CASNSDRPYPQFF
j_call: TRBJ2-1
v_call: TRBV28
clone_size: NA

cdr3_aa: CASSLNQKYEQYF
j_call: TRBJ2-7
v_call: TRBV12-3/TRBV12-4
clone_size: NA

cdr3_aa: CASSLERLGYTF
j_call: TRBJ1-2
v_call: TRBV7-9
clone_size: NA

cdr3_aa: CASSGTQQETQYF
j_call: TRBJ2-5
v_call: TRBV7-9
clone_size: once

cdr3_aa: CASSEDRTVWEQYF
j_call: TRBJ2-7
v_call: TRBV6-1
clone_size: NA

cdr3_aa: CASSDGGAYTEAFF
j_call: TRBJ1-1
v_call: TRBV25-1
clone_size: NA

cdr3_aa: CASTGSGGYRPQHF
j_call: TRBJ1-5
v_call: TRBV28
clone_size: NA

cdr3_aa: CASSQEGRSSYNEQFF
j_call: TRBJ2-1
v_call: TRBV4-1
clone_size: NA

cdr3_aa: CASGPGSANTEAFF
j_call: TRBJ1-1
v_call: TRBV27
clone_size: NA

cdr3_aa: CASSSPGRGAFF
j_call: TRBJ1-1
v_call: TRBV7-6
clone_size: NA

cdr3_aa: CASSLNRGTEAFF
j_call: TRBJ1-1
v_call: TRBV13
clone_size: NA

cdr3_aa: CASRRTGAGELFF
j_call: TRBJ2-2
v_call: TRBV12-3/TRBV12-4
clone_size: few

cdr3_aa: CASSSYPLDRSFYNEQFF
j_call: TRBJ2-1
v_call: TRBV7-8
clone_size: few

cdr3_aa: CASSPEVGLEKLFF
j_call: TRBJ1-4
v_call: TRBV11-2
clone_size: NA

cdr3_aa: CASSPLSGGDEQFF
j_call: TRBJ2-1
v_call: TRBV19
clone_size: NA

cdr3_aa: CASSLGTGGHSNQPQHF
j_call: TRBJ1-5
v_call: TRBV7-2
clone_size: NA

cdr3_aa: CSVERGPDRGGGYTF
j_call: TRBJ1-2
v_call: TRBV29-1
clone_size: NA

cdr3_aa: CASTLRSGVYGYTF
j_call: TRBJ1-2
v_call: TRBV6-5
clone_size: once

cdr3_aa: CASSPETVNTEAFF
j_call: TRBJ1-1
v_call: TRBV18
clone_size: NA

cdr3_aa: CAWSVGGPGSEAFF
j_call: TRBJ1-1
v_call: TRBV30
clone_size: NA

cdr3_aa: CSVQGGNEQFF
j_call: TRBJ2-1
v_call: TRBV29-1
clone_size: NA

cdr3_aa: CASSLATYNSPLHF
j_call: TRBJ1-6
v_call: TRBV7-9
clone_size: NA

cdr3_aa: CASSSRPWTYEQYF
j_call: TRBJ2-7
v_call: TRBV5-4
clone_size: NA

cdr3_aa: CASSPAGVRTDTQYF
j_call: TRBJ2-3
v_call: TRBV18
clone_size: NA

cdr3_aa: CASSLPEMNTEAFF
j_call: TRBJ1-1
v_call: TRBV5-4
clone_size: NA

cdr3_aa: CATMNSGTHHGYTF
j_call: TRBJ1-2
v_call: TRBV28
clone_size: NA

cdr3_aa: CASSLDRTTDSPLHF
j_call: TRBJ1-6
v_call: TRBV5-1
clone_size: NA

cdr3_aa: CASSLDLLAGAGYNEQFF
j_call: TRBJ2-1
v_call: TRBV28
clone_size: NA

cdr3_aa: CASSQEGLDQPQHF
j_call: TRBJ1-5
v_call: TRBV4-2
clone_size: NA

cdr3_aa: CATSIRGGPQHF
j_call: TRBJ1-5
v_call: TRBV15
clone_size: NA

cdr3_aa: CASRSTAPEQYF
j_call: TRBJ2-7
v_call: TRBV27
clone_size: NA

cdr3_aa: CASRRQETTEAFF
j_call: TRBJ1-1
v_call: TRBV19
clone_size: once

cdr3_aa: CASSSLSGAHETQYF
j_call: TRBJ2-5
v_call: TRBV5-1
clone_size: few

cdr3_aa: CASSEFYGDTQYF
j_call: TRBJ2-3
v_call: TRBV10-1
clone_size: NA

cdr3_aa: CASSLQGLGIDEQFF
j_call: TRBJ2-1
v_call: TRBV13
clone_size: NA

cdr3_aa: CASSYTDRSRQPQHF
j_call: TRBJ1-5
v_call: TRBV19
clone_size: NA

cdr3_aa: CASSLSRDRGAEAFF
j_call: TRBJ1-1
v_call: TRBV27
clone_size: NA

cdr3_aa: CASIITGAIYGYTF
j_call: TRBJ1-2
v_call: TRBV28
clone_size: NA

cdr3_aa: CASSQDFGSYEQYF
j_call: TRBJ2-7
v_call: TRBV3-1/TRBV3-2
clone_size: NA

cdr3_aa: CASSFKTGGLNTEAFF
j_call: TRBJ1-1
v_call: TRBV5-1
clone_size: NA